This T cell receptor (beta chain) originates from a study of T cells in Graves' hyperthyroidism and ophthalmopathy. Regarding the study as a whole: In validation, the model predicted ophthalmopathy. These predictions came a median about 6.2 months before onset. Most thyroid clonotypes with frequency above 0.001 were detected in blood.

Regions amplified from RNA transcripts were the TCR beta CDR3 regions. When the TCR CDR3 underwent first-round RT-PCR, the HTBI primer set was used. MiXCR was run by TCRdb on the multiplex PCR reads, yielding one entry per CDR3 protein. The sample gives approximately 640,000 distinct CDR3 sequences, roughly 46% of which show up once; 6.5% to 9% is in the top ten. V was clipped by 8 bases and J by 0 bases, with 20 bases between them. This CDR3 is built from 18 residues. Germline loops: CDR1 ENHRY, CDR2 SYGVKD. This clonotype was seen only a few times. Its target is not known. This TCR was sampled from an adult man with Graves' disease, either hyperthyroidism or ophthalmopathy (not recorded which). The chain has TRBV10-3 and TRBJ2-6; the D gene is possibly TRBD1 (5 bases). The sequenced sample consisted of peripheral blood or thyroid tissue (not recorded which). CDR3 nucleotides: TGTGCCATCGGTTTAAACAGGCTAATTGCCTCTGGGGCCAACGTCCTGACTTTC. Amino acids: CAIGLNRLIASGANVLTF.